A single sample is the source of the 4 T cell receptor beta chains below, sequenced in a study of T cell changes during pregnancy in multiple sclerosis. Sequencing used immunoSEQ multiplex PCR; TCRdb keeps in-frame clones, though not all of them. Among some 38,000 clones listed, approximately 94% were seen once. The source was CD4+ T cells from peripheral blood mononuclear cells, collected in the second trimester of pregnancy. The source of these receptors is a female donor with multiple sclerosis, enrolled in a pregnancy study.

As to this clone: The sample holds other DNA sequences that translate to the same CDR3. This sequence joins TRBV18 and TRBJ2-2, with D tentatively TRBD1 (6 bases). CDR1 is KGHSH, CDR2 LQKENI, per germline. The germline V and J ends were trimmed by 3 bases and 1 base, with 6 bases remaining between them. The length of the CDR3 is 14 residues. CDR3 residues: CASSPGQNTGELFF. DNA for the CDR3: TGTGCCAGCTCACCGGGACAGAACACCGGGGAGCTGTTTTTT.

The chain couples TRBV28 to TRBJ1-5, with D perhaps TRBD1 (5 bases). Germline V CDR1 and CDR2: MDHEN, SYDVKM. CDR3 length: 15 residues. Trimming cost V 6 bases and J 2 bases, with 14 bases left between them. CDR3 coding DNA: TGTGCCAGCAGGCGGGACGGAGTGGGCAATCAGCCCCAGCATTTT. Its protein is CASRRDGVGNQPQHF. The whole variable domain, remainder taken from reference TRBV28 and TRBJ1-5, is DVKVTQSSRYLVKRTGEKVFLECVQDMDHENMFWYRQDPGLGLRLIYFSYDVKMKEKGDIPEGYSVSREKKERFSLILESASTNQTSMYLCASRRDGVGNQPQHFGDGTRLSIL.

This chain connects TRBV18 to TRBJ1-4; D is undetermined. V was clipped by 1 base and J by 8 bases, with 8 bases between them. The CDR3 runs 13 residues. CDR1 KGHSH and CDR2 LQKENI come from the germline V gene. CDR3 DNA sequence: TGTGCCAGCTCACCACTCCCCAGGGAAAAACTGTTTTTT. Translated, it gives CASSPLPREKLFF. Supplemented by reference TRBV18 and TRBJ1-4, the full variable domain reads NAGVMQNPRHLVRRRGQEARLRCSPMKGHSHVYWYRQLPEEGLKFMVYLQKENIIDESGMPKERFSAEFPKEGPSILRIQQVVRGDSAAYFCASSPLPREKLFFGSGTQLSVL.

The chain combines TRBV28 with TRBJ1-1; D gene uncertain. Germline assignment: CDR1 MDHEN and CDR2 SYDVKM. This CDR3 is built from 17 residues. The ends were cut back, 5 bases at V and 5 bases at J, with 24 bases in the middle. The CDR3 loop reads CASSPRLMIGIETEAFF. CDR3 coding DNA: TGTGCCAGCAGTCCACGCTTGATGATCGGGATTGAGACTGAAGCTTTCTTT.